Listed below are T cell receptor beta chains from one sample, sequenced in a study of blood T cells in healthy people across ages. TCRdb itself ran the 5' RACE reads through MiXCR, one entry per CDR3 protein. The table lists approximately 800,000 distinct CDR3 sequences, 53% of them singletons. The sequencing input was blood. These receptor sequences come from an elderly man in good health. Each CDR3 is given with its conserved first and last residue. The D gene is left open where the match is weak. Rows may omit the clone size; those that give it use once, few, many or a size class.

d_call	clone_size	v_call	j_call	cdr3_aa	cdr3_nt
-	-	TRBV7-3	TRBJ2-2	CASSLTGRTQNTGELFF	TGTGCCAGCAGCTTAACTGGACGCACACAAAACACCGGGGAGCTGTTTTTT
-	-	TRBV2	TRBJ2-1	CASNHPVVEQFF	TGTGCCAGCAACCATCCGGTCGTGGAGCAGTTCTTC
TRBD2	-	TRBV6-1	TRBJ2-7	CASSETMASGISSEQYF	TGTGCCAGCAGTGAAACAATGGCTAGCGGAATTTCCTCTGAGCAGTACTTC
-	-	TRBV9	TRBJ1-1	CASSTHRAGEAFF	TGTGCCAGCAGCACCCACAGGGCTGGTGAAGCTTTCTTT
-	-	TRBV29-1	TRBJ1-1	CSVPTAAGMNTEAFF	TGCAGCGTTCCGACAGCCGCAGGAATGAACACTGAAGCTTTCTTT
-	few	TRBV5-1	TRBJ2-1	CASSLIGASSYNEQFF	TGCGCCAGCAGCTTGATTGGAGCGAGTTCCTACAATGAGCAGTTCTTC
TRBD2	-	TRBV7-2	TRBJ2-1	CASSLVASGGVYNEQFF	TGTGCCAGCAGCTTAGTAGCTAGTGGGGGGGTCTACAATGAGCAGTTCTTC
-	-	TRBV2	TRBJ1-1	CASSDPGEGPPEAFF	TGTGCCAGCAGTGACCCAGGGGAAGGGCCGCCTGAAGCTTTCTTT
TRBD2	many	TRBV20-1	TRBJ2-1	CSAATSGRATYNEQFF	TGCAGTGCTGCCACTAGCGGGAGAGCTACTTACAATGAGCAGTTCTTC
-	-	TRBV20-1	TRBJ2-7	CSGGTDSYEQYF	TGCAGTGGCGGGACAGACTCCTACGAGCAGTACTTC
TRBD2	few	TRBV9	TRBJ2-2	CASSLTSANTGELFF	TGTGCCAGCAGCCTGACTAGCGCGAACACCGGGGAGCTGTTTTTT
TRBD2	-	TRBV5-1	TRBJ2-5	CASSPETSAYNEQYF	TGCGCCAGCAGCCCGGAGACTAGCGCGTACAATGAGCAGTACTTC
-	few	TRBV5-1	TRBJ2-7	CASSLEQGRSEQYF	TGCGCCAGCAGCTTGGAACAAGGGAGATCCGAGCAGTACTTC
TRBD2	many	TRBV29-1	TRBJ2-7	CSVALATGQYF	TGCAGCGTCGCACTAGCGACCGGGCAGTACTTC
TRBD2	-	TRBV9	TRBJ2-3	CASSADRLAGESTDTQYF	TGTGCCAGCAGCGCCGACCGACTAGCGGGAGAGAGCACAGATACGCAGTATTTT
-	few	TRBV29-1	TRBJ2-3	CSVEDRGPDTQYF	TGCAGCGTTGAAGATCGAGGGCCAGATACGCAGTATTTT
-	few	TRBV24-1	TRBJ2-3	CATSDPDGGRVDTQYF	TGTGCCACCAGTGATCCGGACGGGGGTCGAGTAGATACGCAGTATTTT
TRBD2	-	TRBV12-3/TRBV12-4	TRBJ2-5	CASTQSGRIQETQYF	TGTGCCAGCACCCAAAGCGGGAGGATCCAAGAGACCCAGTACTTC
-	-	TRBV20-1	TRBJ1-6	CSAKMGLRNSPLHF	TGCAGTGCTAAAATGGGACTCCGTAATTCACCCCTCCACTTT
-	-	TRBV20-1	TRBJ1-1	CSARDPGIHTEAFF	TGCAGTGCTAGAGATCCAGGGATACACACTGAAGCTTTCTTT
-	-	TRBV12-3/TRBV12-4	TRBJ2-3	CASSSLRRGILMGADTQYF	TGTGCCAGCAGTTCCCTCCGACGGGGGATCCTAATGGGGGCAGATACGCAGTATTTT
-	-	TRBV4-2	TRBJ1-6	CASSFEAFSSGSPLHF	TGTGCCAGCTCATTTGAGGCCTTTTCTTCTGGTTCACCCCTCCACTTT
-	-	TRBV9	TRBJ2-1	CASSVGASSSYNEQFF	TGTGCCAGCAGCGTAGGAGCTAGTAGCTCCTACAATGAGCAGTTCTTC
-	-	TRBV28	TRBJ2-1	CASSLNVLGTLEEQFF	TGTGCCAGCAGTTTAAATGTCCTAGGGACTTTAGAAGAGCAGTTCTTC
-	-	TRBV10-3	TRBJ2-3	CAMGPTDTQYF	TGTGCCATGGGGCCCACAGATACGCAGTATTTT
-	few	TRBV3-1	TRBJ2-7	CASSLKERGEEQYF	TGTGCCAGCAGCCTAAAAGAGAGAGGGGAGGAGCAGTACTTC
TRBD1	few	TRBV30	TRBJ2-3	CARKDRGSGYAYF	TGTGCCCGGAAGGACAGGGGATCCGGATACGCGTATTTT
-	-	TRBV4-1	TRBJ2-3	CASSQVGPRPNRYAYF	TGCGCCAGCAGCCAAGTAGGTCCTCGGCCGAACAGATACGCGTATTTT
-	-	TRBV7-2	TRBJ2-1	CASSSYSGSGDNEQFF	TGTGCCAGCAGCTCTTATAGCGGTTCAGGGGACAATGAGCAGTTCTTC
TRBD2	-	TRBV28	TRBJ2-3	CASSYPTSGISTDTQYF	TGTGCCAGCAGTTACCCTACCAGCGGGATTAGCACAGATACGCAGTATTTT
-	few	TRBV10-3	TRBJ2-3	CAISDRPERYAYF	TGTGCCATCAGTGACCGGCCCGAGAGATACGCGTATTTT
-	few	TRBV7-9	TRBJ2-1	CASRPRGRNDNEQFF	TGTGCCAGCAGGCCCCGCGGGCGAAACGACAATGAGCAGTTCTTC
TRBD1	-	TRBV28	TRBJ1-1	CASSQTGRLPEAFF	TGTGCCAGCAGCCAGACAGGGCGGTTACCTGAAGCTTTCTTT
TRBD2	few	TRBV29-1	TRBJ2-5	CSAGWLAGGETQYF	TGCAGCGCTGGGTGGCTAGCGGGAGGAGAGACCCAGTACTTC
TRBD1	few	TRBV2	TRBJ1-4	CASSRQGANEKLFF	TGTGCCAGCAGTAGACAGGGGGCTAATGAAAAACTGTTTTTT
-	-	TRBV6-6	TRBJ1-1	CASSYQGGAEAFF	TGTGCCAGCAGTTATCAGGGTGGGGCTGAAGCTTTCTTT
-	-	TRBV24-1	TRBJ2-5	CATSDYTEVVEAQYF	TGTGCCACCAGTGACTATACAGAGGTCGTAGAGGCCCAGTACTTC
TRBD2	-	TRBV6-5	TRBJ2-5	CASSYSELAGRETQYF	TGTGCCAGCAGTTACTCAGAACTAGCGGGGCGGGAGACCCAGTACTTC